This TCR beta chain derives from a study of blood T cell repertoires in COVID-19. In the study overall: The samples span acute and convalescent COVID-19 from the United States, Italy and Spain. Sources were T cells, B-cell-depleted T cells, or PBMCs; the material itself was cDNA or gDNA.

In the source study's methods: Counts of nucleated cells, estimated from reference gene primer amplification, were obtained. Produced via immunoSEQ multiplex PCR; TCRdb's table is partial and in-frame only. The D gene and trimming were derived from the DNA, and the V and J assignments and clone size from that table. Of roughly 60,000 clones listed, approximately 84% were seen once; the top ten hold 25%. From germline, CDR1 is MNHEY and CDR2 SMNVEV (reference sequence). This CDR3 has 14 amino acids. Trimming stripped 5 bases from V and 8 bases from J, with 16 bases between. The chain links TRBV27 to TRBJ2-1; perhaps TRBD2 as D (6 bases). The sequence was collected from a human donor in a cohort sampled during active COVID-19. Sequencing was carried out using peripheral blood. The CDR3 DNA reads as TGTGCCAGCAGTAGCGGGCGGGGCGGTCATGAGCAGTTCTTC. It yields the protein CASSSGRGGHEQFF.